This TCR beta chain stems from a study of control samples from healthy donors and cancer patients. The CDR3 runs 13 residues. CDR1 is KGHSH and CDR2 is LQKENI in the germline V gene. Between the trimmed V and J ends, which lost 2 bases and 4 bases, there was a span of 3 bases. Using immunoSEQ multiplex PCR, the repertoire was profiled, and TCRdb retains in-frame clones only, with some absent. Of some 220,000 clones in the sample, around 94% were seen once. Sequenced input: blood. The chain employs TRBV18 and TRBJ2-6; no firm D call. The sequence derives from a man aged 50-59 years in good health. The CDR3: CASSPEGANVLTF. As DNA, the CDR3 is TGTGCCAGCTCACCAGAAGGGGCCAACGTCCTGACTTTC.